These 2 T cell receptor beta chains were sequenced from one sample in a study of blood T cells in healthy people across ages. The use of a sample-barcoded 5' primer and a J-beta primer mix characterized a second PCR of roughly 7 to 12 cycles. One entry per CDR3 protein results from TCRdb running MiXCR on the 5' RACE reads. The repertoire includes hundreds of thousands of distinct CDR3 sequences, less than 25% of them detected once, and just over 8.5% sits in the top ten. This same sample was also part of a study on T cells of mothers and their children.

Sequencing was done on a sample of blood. The receptors shown here come from a boy between 10 and 17 years old in good health.

The CDR3 bases are TGTGCCACCAGCAGAGAGTGGGGGCCGTGGTATGGCTACACCTTC. Its translation: CATSREWGPWYGYTF. The V call is TRBV15, the J call TRBJ1-2, with D perhaps TRBD1 (6 bases). Trimming pared 0 bases from V and 5 bases from J, leaving 13 bases between. The CDR3 extends over 15 amino acids. Germline-derived CDR1 and CDR2 are LNHNV and YYDKDF (reference sequence).

The chain recombines TRBV9 with TRBJ2-7, with 7 bases matching TRBD1. CDR3 length equals 15 residues. Germline V lookup: CDR1 SGDLS, CDR2 YYNGEE. V lost 3 bases to trimming and J lost 3 bases; unmatched junction nucleotides: 9. The CDR3 DNA reads TGTGCCAGCAGCGCCCAAGGGACAGACGGCTACGAGCAGTACTTC. Residues: CASSAQGTDGYEQYF.